These 15 T cell receptor beta chains share one sample of origin, sequenced in a study of human T cells and chemical hapten exposure. TCRdb itself ran the RACE reads through MiXCR, one entry per CDR3 protein. This table holds around 300,000 distinct CDR3 sequences, about 5% found once. Time point specified: pre-sensitization, week 0. Treatment meaning: therapeutic diphenylcyclopropenone sensitization with weekly scalp DPC. The sample in question was whole blood, obtained in connection with sensitization to the hapten diphenylcyclopropenone (DPC). The source of these receptors is a woman between 18 and 29 years old with alopecia areata. Some clones in this sample may be carry-over from other donors' samples.

CDR3 residues: CSVGQSNTEAFF. CDR3 nucleotide sequence: TGCAGCGTTGGGCAGTCGAACACTGAAGCTTTCTTT. This chain uses TRBV29-1 with TRBJ1-1; D unclear. Trimming took 4 bases from V and 1 from J, leaving 7 bases between them. The CDR3 has 12 residues. Germline assignment: CDR1 SQVTM and CDR2 ANQGSEA.

This clonotype occurred many times. The V and J genes are TRBV18 and TRBJ1-2; tentatively, D is TRBD1 (6 bases). The germline gives CDR1 KGHSH, CDR2 LQKENI. V lost 1 base, J lost 8 bases, and 14 bases lay in between. This CDR3 spans 14 amino acids. CDR3 bases: TGTGCCAGCTCACCACTACGGGACACCCTAGGCTACACCTTC. Translated, it gives CASSPLRDTLGYTF.

Many counts were recorded for this clonotype. CDR3 residues: CSVDRGNEQYF. As DNA, the CDR3 is TGCAGCGTTGATCGGGGTAACGAGCAGTACTTC. The gene calls are TRBV29-1 and TRBJ2-7, with a possible D match to TRBD2 (5 bases). The germline gives CDR1 SQVTM, CDR2 ANQGSEA. The ends were cut back, 3 bases at V and 5 bases at J, with 8 bases in the middle. The length of the CDR3 is 11 residues.

In its sample, this clonotype was seen many times. The rearrangement joins TRBV13 to TRBJ1-5; a weak D match, TRBD1 (5 bases). The CDR3 has 14 amino acids. The V end was cut by 0 bases, the J end by 5 bases, with 8 bases between. Germline V CDR1 and CDR2: PRHDT, FYEKMQ (reference sequence). The chain's CDR3 is CASSLGLGDQPQHF. CDR3 DNA sequence: TGTGCCAGCAGCTTAGGCCTGGGGGATCAGCCCCAGCATTTT.

Ten or more counts support this clonotype. The chain couples TRBV14 to TRBJ2-1; 12 nucleotides match TRBD1. The germline gives CDR1 SGHDN, CDR2 FVKESK. There are 17 residues in the CDR3. Trimming cost V 0 bases and J 7 bases; bases outside gene matches: 7. CDR3 DNA: TGTGCCAGCAGCCAAGATCTTGGGACAGGGGGCCTTAATGAGCAGTTCTTC. Its translation: CASSQDLGTGGLNEQFF.

This clonotype has a count of ten or more. The genes are TRBV27 and TRBJ2-1; tentative D call: TRBD1 (6 bases). Trimming shortened V by 4 bases and J by 2 bases, and 12 bases separated the two germline ends. Germline V gives CDR1 MNHEY, CDR2 SMNVEV (reference sequence). The CDR3 runs to 15 residues. DNA for the CDR3: TGTGCCAGCAGTTCGACAGGTCCCCCCTACAATGAGCAGTTCTTC. Protein product: CASSSTGPPYNEQFF.

As regards this clonotype: This may be a read error, as it is one base from a much larger clone. The chain carries TRBV7-2 and TRBJ2-1; TRBD2 matches at 12 bases. Germline V gives CDR1 SGHTA, CDR2 FQGNSA. The length of the CDR3 is 13 residues. With V trimmed by 5 bases and J by 12 bases, 5 bases remained unmatched. The CDR3 here is CASSQLAGGRQFF. The CDR3 nucleotides read TGTGCCAGCAGCCAACTAGCGGGGGGCAGGCAGTTCTTC.

The chain links TRBV28 to TRBJ2-3; 7 bases line up with TRBD2. Trimming cost V 9 bases and J 5 bases; bases outside gene matches: 11. The germline CDR1 and CDR2 sequences are MDHEN and SYDVKM. The CDR3 loop spans 14 amino acids. CDR3: CARTSRGEEDTQYF. The CDR3 DNA follows: TGTGCCAGAACCTCTCGGGGGGAGGAAGATACGCAGTATTTT.

This clonotype was recorded at least ten times. The chain has TRBV4-1 and TRBJ2-2; D is perhaps TRBD1 (6 bases). Per germline, CDR1 MGHRA and CDR2 YSYEKL. The CDR3 loop spans 15 amino acids. V was shortened by 8 bases and J by 0 bases, with 13 bases between the two germline ends. This CDR3 is CASGGRQANTGELFF. The CDR3 DNA reads as TGCGCCAGCGGAGGAAGACAGGCGAACACCGGGGAGCTGTTTTTT.

J is TRBJ2-7 and V is TRBV29-1, with D uncertain. V was shortened by 6 bases and J by 0 bases, with 9 bases between the two germline ends. CDR3 length: 12 residues. CDR1 SQVTM and CDR2 ANQGSEA come from the germline V gene. The CDR3 sequence is CSVQRSSYEQYF. CDR3 DNA: TGCAGCGTCCAGCGAAGCTCCTACGAGCAGTACTTC.

This clonotype came up a few times. DNA of the CDR3: TGCAGTGCTAGATGGACAGGATCGAACACTGAAGCTTTCTTT. This encodes CSARWTGSNTEAFF. V usage is TRBV20-1 and J usage is TRBJ1-1; 7 bases agree with TRBD1. J lost 1 base, V lost 2 bases, and 4 bases had no gene match. This CDR3 is 14 amino acids long. The germline V gene has CDR1 DFQATT and CDR2 SNEGSKA (reference sequence).

This clonotype was recorded a few times. The gene calls are TRBV20-1 and TRBJ2-3; 12 nucleotides agree with TRBD1. This CDR3 comprises 13 residues. Unmatched junction bases numbered 1, after V lost 6 bases and J lost 3 bases. Germline CDR1 reads DFQATT; CDR2 reads SNEGSKA (reference sequence). The CDR3 nucleotides are TGCAGTGCGGGACAGGGGGCAACAGATACGCAGTATTTT. Amino acid sequence: CSAGQGATDTQYF.

This CDR3 reads CASSGTDEKLFF. The CDR3 DNA is TGTGCCAGCAGCGGGACGGATGAAAAACTGTTTTTT. This rearrangement joins TRBV9 to TRBJ1-4; no clear D gene. The CDR3 is 12 amino acids. Germline V gives CDR1 SGDLS, CDR2 YYNGEE. Trimming stripped 3 bases from V and 6 bases from J, with 6 bases between.

This clonotype has just a few counts. The V gene is TRBV5-1, the J gene TRBJ2-5, with D possibly matching TRBD1 (5 bases). Germline V CDR1 and CDR2: SGHRS, YFSETQ. Trimming cost V 5 bases and J 0 bases, with 14 bases left between them. The CDR3 loop spans 15 amino acids. CDR3 amino acids: CASRGSGQDQETQYF. In DNA, the CDR3 is TGCGCCAGCAGGGGGTCAGGACAAGACCAAGAGACCCAGTACTTC.

The rearrangement joins TRBV5-1 to TRBJ1-6; D is undetermined. V lost 7 bases and J lost 10, with 18 bases in between. This CDR3 spans 14 amino acids. Per the germline V gene, CDR1 is SGHRS and CDR2 is YFSETQ. The CDR3 here is CASRRTEVGSPLHF. The CDR3 coding sequence is TGCGCCAGCCGACGGACGGAGGTAGGGTCACCCCTCCACTTT.